This is a list of T cell receptor beta chains from one sample in a study of cytomegalovirus exposure and HLA in healthy donors. Assay used: immunoSEQ multiplex PCR; TCRdb lists only in-frame clones, some missing. The data show around 110,000 clones, over 55% seen once. The sample taken for sequencing was PBMCs. These receptors originate from a female donor in good health and CMV-seronegative. Both conserved end residues are part of each CDR3. The D gene is left open where the match is weak. Rows give clone size only sometimes, using once, few, many, or a class for an expanded clone.

clone_size	d_call	v_call	j_call	cdr3_aa	cdr3_nt
.	.	TRBV5-1	TRBJ2-5	CASSLDLKQSQETQYF	TGCGCCAGCAGCTTGGATTTAAAACAGTCCCAAGAGACCCAGTACTTC
.	TRBD2	TRBV5-4	TRBJ2-5	CASSPRTSGTETQYF	TGTGCCAGCAGCCCCCGGACTAGCGGGACCGAGACCCAGTACTTC
few	TRBD2	TRBV7-7	TRBJ2-2	CASSTGLAGTGELFF	TGTGCCAGCAGTACCGGACTAGCGGGCACCGGGGAGCTGTTTTTT
.	.	TRBV7-2	TRBJ2-7	CASSSYPSSYEQYF	TGTGCCAGCAGCTCCTACCCTAGCTCCTACGAGCAGTACTTC
.	.	TRBV5-8	TRBJ2-2	CASSLEGGAWTGELFF	TGTGCCAGCAGCTTGGAGGGGGGGGCTTGGACCGGGGAGCTGTTTTTT
.	TRBD2	TRBV9	TRBJ2-3	CASSVAPLAGESDTQYF	TGTGCCAGCAGCGTAGCCCCTCTAGCGGGAGAGTCAGATACGCAGTATTTT
few	.	TRBV6-1	TRBJ1-6	CASKDTRDSPLHF	TGTGCCAGCAAGGACACTCGTGATTCACCCCTCCACTTT
.	TRBD2	TRBV28	TRBJ2-1	CASRTEREGGGNEQFF	TGTGCCAGCAGGACCGAGCGGGAGGGTGGGGGCAATGAGCAGTTCTTC
.	TRBD1	TRBV19	TRBJ1-2	CASRTTGGLSGGGYTF	TGTGCCAGTAGAACGACAGGGGGCCTGTCTGGGGGCGGCTACACCTTC
few	TRBD1	TRBV19	TRBJ2-5	CASSTGGLQETQYF	TGTGCCAGTAGTACAGGGGGCCTTCAAGAGACCCAGTACTTC
.	TRBD1	TRBV5-1	TRBJ2-7	CASSPQGTGTVEQYF	TGCGCCAGCAGCCCCCAAGGGACAGGGACGGTTGAGCAGTACTTC
.	.	TRBV11-2	TRBJ2-3	CASSLVFGDTQYF	TGTGCCAGCAGCTTAGTATTCGGGGATACGCAGTATTTT
.	.	TRBV7-9	TRBJ2-1	CASSLPQDSYNEQFF	TGTGCCAGCAGCTTACCGCAGGACTCCTACAATGAGCAGTTCTTC
.	.	TRBV2	TRBJ2-7	CASSEAVWASSYEQYF	TGTGCCAGCAGTGAAGCGGTTTGGGCGTCCTCCTACGAGCAGTACTTC
.	.	TRBV2	TRBJ2-1	CASSPDSDNEQFF	TGTGCCAGCAGCCCGGACAGTGACAATGAGCAGTTCTTC
.	TRBD2	TRBV5-1	TRBJ2-5	CASSSGLAGETQYF	TGCGCCAGCAGCTCGGGACTAGCCGGGGAGACCCAGTACTTC
few	TRBD2	TRBV5-4	TRBJ2-1	CASSLGGAGAPNEQFF	TGTGCCAGCAGCTTGGGAGGGGCGGGAGCGCCCAATGAGCAGTTCTTC
.	TRBD2	TRBV2	TRBJ2-1	CASTPPGLAGGEQFF	TGTGCCAGCACCCCCCCGGGACTAGCGGGAGGTGAGCAGTTCTTC
.	.	TRBV4-2	TRBJ2-1	CASSQDYEEGFYNEQFF	TGTGCCAGCAGCCAAGATTATGAAGAGGGATTCTACAATGAGCAGTTCTTC
.	TRBD2	TRBV6-6	TRBJ2-3	CASSYRAGGFGDTQYF	TGTGCCAGCAGTTACAGAGCGGGAGGATTTGGAGATACGCAGTATTTT
.	.	TRBV4-1	TRBJ2-7	CASSMGAGLSYEQYF	TGCGCCAGCAGCATGGGGGCGGGTCTCTCCTACGAGCAGTACTTC
.	TRBD1	TRBV28	TRBJ2-7	CASGGQIYEQYF	TGTGCCAGCGGGGGACAGATCTACGAGCAGTACTTC
.	.	TRBV7-9	TRBJ1-1	CASSQKNTEAFF	TGTGCCAGCAGCCAAAAAAACACTGAAGCTTTCTTT
.	.	TRBV9	TRBJ1-5	CASSVSGGSNQPQHF	TGTGCCAGCAGCGTGTCGGGTGGAAGCAATCAGCCCCAGCATTTT
.	.	TRBV28	TRBJ1-1	CASSLRGRDKAFF	TGTGCCAGCAGTTTGAGAGGCAGGGACAAAGCTTTCTTT